This is a list of T cell receptor beta chains from one sample in a study of cytomegalovirus exposure and HLA in healthy donors. This table comes from immunoSEQ multiplex PCR, and its TCRdb copy is limited to in-frame clones, with some not included. Of some 150,000 clones listed, around 77% were seen once; the top ten hold over 1.1%. The sample was PBMCs. These receptors were collected from a man aged 55 to 70 in good health and CMV-seronegative. Both conserved end residues are part of each CDR3. Fields, in order: J gene, clone size, D gene, V gene, CDR3 DNA, CDR3 protein. A D gene is named only where the DNA matches it firmly. Only some rows state a clone size, as once, few, many or a class for expanded clones.

J gene: TRBJ2-2
clone size: .
D gene: TRBD1
V gene: TRBV7-2
CDR3 DNA: TGTGCCAGCAGCCCCCGGACAGGGATTTCCGGGGAGCTGTTTTTT
CDR3 protein: CASSPRTGISGELFF

J gene: TRBJ1-2
clone size: many
D gene: TRBD1
V gene: TRBV19
CDR3 DNA: TGTGCCAGTACCAACCGGGACAGGGGAGGCTACACCTTC
CDR3 protein: CASTNRDRGGYTF

J gene: TRBJ2-6
clone size: .
D gene: .
V gene: TRBV6-5
CDR3 DNA: TGTGCCAGCAGTCAACAGGGAACTGGGGCCAACGTCCTGACTTTC
CDR3 protein: CASSQQGTGANVLTF

J gene: TRBJ2-7
clone size: once
D gene: TRBD1
V gene: TRBV9
CDR3 DNA: TGTGCCAGCAGCTCTGGGTGGGACAGGGTATACGAGCAGTACTTC
CDR3 protein: CASSSGWDRVYEQYF

J gene: TRBJ2-2
clone size: .
D gene: TRBD1
V gene: TRBV4-1
CDR3 DNA: TGCGCCAGCAGCCCAAATGACAGGGGTCGTAGCGGGGAGCTGTTTTTT
CDR3 protein: CASSPNDRGRSGELFF

J gene: TRBJ1-5
clone size: few
D gene: TRBD1
V gene: TRBV27
CDR3 DNA: TGTGCCAGCAGCCGCCTTCGGGACAGGGGGGGCAATCAGCCCCAGCATTTT
CDR3 protein: CASSRLRDRGGNQPQHF

J gene: TRBJ1-1
clone size: .
D gene: .
V gene: TRBV27
CDR3 DNA: TGTGCCGGCCCCGGGTCTGAAGCTTTCTTT
CDR3 protein: CAGPGSEAFF

J gene: TRBJ1-2
clone size: .
D gene: .
V gene: TRBV28
CDR3 DNA: TGTGCCAGCAGTTTTTTCGTCTGGAGACAGACAAAGGCTGGCTACACCTTC
CDR3 protein: CASSFFVWRQTKAGYTF

J gene: TRBJ2-7
clone size: .
D gene: .
V gene: TRBV27
CDR3 DNA: TGTGCCAGCGCTTCACTTATCCCGGGACTGTCAAGCTCCTACGAGCAGTACTTC
CDR3 protein: CASASLIPGLSSSYEQYF

J gene: TRBJ2-3
clone size: .
D gene: TRBD2
V gene: TRBV7-2
CDR3 DNA: TGTGCCAGCAGCTTACGCCCGCGACTAGCGGGAACCGATACGCAGTATTTT
CDR3 protein: CASSLRPRLAGTDTQYF

J gene: TRBJ1-4
clone size: .
D gene: .
V gene: TRBV5-1
CDR3 DNA: TGCGCCAGCAGACCGACTGAATTAAATGAAAAACTGTTTTTT
CDR3 protein: CASRPTELNEKLFF

J gene: TRBJ2-3
clone size: .
D gene: TRBD2
V gene: TRBV7-9
CDR3 DNA: TGTGCCAGCAGCCTTGGGAAGGGAGGGGCCGGATTGTTGACAGATACGCAGTATTTT
CDR3 protein: CASSLGKGGAGLLTDTQYF

J gene: TRBJ2-7
clone size: .
D gene: .
V gene: TRBV21-1
CDR3 DNA: TGTGCCAGCAGCTACGACAGGGCGGGCGAGCAGTACTTC
CDR3 protein: CASSYDRAGEQYF

J gene: TRBJ2-2
clone size: .
D gene: .
V gene: TRBV9
CDR3 DNA: TGTGCCAGCAGCGCACTTCTTTCCGCGGGGGAGCTGTTTTTT
CDR3 protein: CASSALLSAGELFF